The entry below gives a single TCR beta chain sequence along with its context. There were TCR beta CDR3 regions amplified from RNA transcripts. In the first-round RT-PCR of the TCR CDR3, the HTBI primer set was used. TCRdb passed the multiplex PCR reads through MiXCR, listing each CDR3 protein once. The table shows 700,000 or so distinct CDR3 sequences, with about 14% occurring only once. Thyroid ultrasound and orbital computed tomography, with clinical symptoms and serum thyroxine and TRAb, informed diagnoses. This CDR3 is 15 amino acids long. CDR1 SGHTA and CDR2 FQGNSA come from the germline V gene. J gave up 4 bases and V 2 bases, and 6 bases lay outside the gene matches. This sample stems from a study of T cells in Graves' hyperthyroidism and ophthalmopathy.

This chain connects TRBV7-2 to TRBJ2-7; TRBD2 matches at 9 bases. This receptor was obtained from a woman aged 45 to 65 with Graves' ophthalmopathy. Sequencing was done on a sample of blood. DNA for the CDR3: TGTGCCAGCAGCTTACGAGCGGGAGGTGGTTACGAGCAGTACTTC. This sequence encodes CASSLRAGGGYEQYF. Full variable domain (outside the CDR3, taken from reference TRBV7-2 and TRBJ2-7): GAGVSQSPSNKVTEKGKDVELRCDPISGHTALYWYRQSLGQGLEFLIYFQGNSAPDKSGLPSDRFSAERTGGSVSTLTIQRTQQEDSAVYLCASSLRAGGGYEQYFGPGTRLTVT.